Listed below are T cell receptor beta chains from one sample, sequenced in a study of CD8 T cells in Susac syndrome. MiXCR, run by TCRdb on the immunoSEQ multiplex PCR reads, gives a single entry per CDR3 protein. Of 77,000 or so distinct CDR3 sequences in the sample, 93% were seen once. Sequencing was done on a sample of CD4+ T cells from PBMCs. These receptors all stem from a human donor with Susac syndrome. Both conserved end residues are part of each CDR3. A D gene is named only where the DNA matches it firmly. Part of the rows lack a size; the others show once, few, many or a class for expanded clones.

v_call	j_call	clone_size	cdr3_length	d_call	cdr3_aa	cdr3_nt
TRBV18	TRBJ2-1	NA	15	TRBD1	CASSPGTGVVNEQFF	TGTGCCAGCTCACCTGGGACAGGGGTCGTCAATGAGCAGTTCTTC
TRBV19	TRBJ2-4	NA	14	NA	CASTPRQGLDIQYF	TGTGCCAGTACCCCGAGGCAGGGCTTAGACATTCAGTACTTC
TRBV30	TRBJ1-3	NA	16	NA	CAWSASDWSSGNTIYF	TGTGCCTGGAGTGCTTCTGACTGGAGCTCTGGAAACACCATATATTTT
TRBV5-1	TRBJ1-2	NA	15	TRBD1	CASKVGTGKDYGYTF	TGCGCCAGCAAGGTTGGGACAGGGAAAGACTATGGCTACACCTTC
TRBV30	TRBJ1-2	NA	10	NA	CAWSNYGYTF	TGTGCCTGGAGTAACTATGGCTACACCTTC
TRBV15	TRBJ2-4	NA	16	NA	CATSRDPAGAKNIQYF	TGTGCCACCAGCAGAGATCCCGCAGGGGCGAAAAACATTCAGTACTTC
TRBV24-1	TRBJ2-3	NA	17	TRBD2	CATSDPSAGGSTDTQYF	TGTGCCACCAGTGATCCCAGCGCGGGAGGGAGCACAGATACGCAGTATTTT
TRBV5-1	TRBJ2-7	NA	16	TRBD1	CASSSAGTGGNDEQYF	TGCGCCAGCAGTTCTGCCGGGACAGGGGGTAACGACGAGCAGTACTTC
TRBV5-1	TRBJ2-7	few	12	NA	CASSFELDEQYF	TGCGCCAGCAGCTTCGAACTAGACGAGCAGTACTTC
TRBV20-1	TRBJ2-7	NA	14	TRBD2	CSARTSGRAYEQYF	TGCAGTGCTAGGACTAGCGGGAGGGCCTACGAGCAGTACTTC
TRBV9	TRBJ2-3	NA	16	NA	CASTLPRGAGADTQYF	TGTGCCAGCACGTTACCCCGGGGGGCCGGGGCAGATACGCAGTATTTT
TRBV4-2	TRBJ1-4	NA	16	NA	CASSPEPGPPNEKLFF	TGTGCCAGCAGCCCCGAACCGGGGCCCCCAAATGAAAAACTGTTTTTT
TRBV19	TRBJ1-2	once	12	NA	CASSRDFYGYTF	TGTGCCAGTAGTAGGGACTTCTATGGCTACACCTTC
TRBV20-1	TRBJ1-3	NA	17	NA	CSARDRRRGLTGNTIYF	TGCAGTGCTAGAGATCGACGGAGGGGGTTAACTGGAAACACCATATATTTT
TRBV30	TRBJ1-1	NA	16	TRBD1	CAWSVLWGQGPTEAFF	TGTGCCTGGAGTGTACTTTGGGGACAGGGTCCCACTGAAGCTTTCTTT
TRBV6-1	TRBJ2-1	NA	15	NA	CASRISNSGAPEQFF	TGTGCCAGCAGGATTTCGAATAGCGGAGCCCCTGAGCAGTTCTTC
TRBV3-1	TRBJ2-1	NA	15	NA	CASSQVARSYNEQFF	TGTGCCAGCAGCCAAGTAGCACGATCCTACAATGAGCAGTTCTTC
TRBV5-4	TRBJ2-7	NA	13	NA	CASSLGGAQEQYF	TGTGCCAGCAGCTTGGGGGGCGCACAGGAGCAGTACTTC
TRBV14	TRBJ2-2	NA	17	NA	CASSQVWGPSLGGELFF	TGTGCCAGCAGCCAAGTATGGGGACCATCCCTTGGAGGGGAGCTGTTTTTT
TRBV12-3/TRBV12-4	TRBJ1-2	NA	13	NA	CASSPGWRYGYTF	TGTGCCAGCAGTCCAGGCTGGCGCTATGGCTACACCTTC
TRBV5-1	TRBJ1-3	NA	15	NA	CASSASVGGGNTIYF	TGCGCCAGCAGCGCCTCTGTGGGTGGTGGAAACACCATATATTTT
TRBV7-9	TRBJ1-1	NA	15	TRBD1	CASTTLELGQHEAFF	TGTGCCAGCACCACCTTGGAATTGGGACAGCACGAAGCTTTCTTT
TRBV7-2	TRBJ2-5	NA	15	TRBD1	CASSLGTGAWETQYF	TGTGCCAGCAGCTTGGGTACAGGGGCCTGGGAGACCCAGTACTTC
TRBV5-4	TRBJ2-3	NA	13	TRBD2	CAAQLAGTDTQYF	TGTGCCGCCCAACTAGCGGGCACAGATACGCAGTATTTT
TRBV29-1	TRBJ2-7	NA	14	NA	CSVGPDRSSYEQYF	TGCAGCGTCGGCCCGGACCGGAGCTCCTACGAGCAGTACTTC
TRBV6-2/TRBV6-3	TRBJ1-1	few	12	NA	CASSLRQEKAFF	TGTGCCAGCAGCCTCCGACAAGAAAAAGCTTTCTTT
TRBV19	TRBJ2-1	NA	12	TRBD2	CASRSASGRGFF	TGTGCCAGTAGATCGGCTAGCGGGAGGGGGTTCTTC
TRBV20-1	TRBJ2-2	NA	14	NA	CSAPRPGNTGELFF	TGCAGTGCTCCCCGACCCGGGAACACCGGGGAGCTGTTTTTT
TRBV24-1	TRBJ2-2	NA	12	NA	CATPTNTGELFF	TGTGCCACCCCTACCAATACCGGGGAGCTGTTTTTT
TRBV29-1	TRBJ1-2	NA	13	TRBD1	CSVETGGGYGYTF	TGCAGCGTTGAGACAGGGGGCGGCTATGGCTACACCTTC
TRBV2	TRBJ1-2	NA	15	TRBD1	CASSRGGQDQDGYTF	TGTGCCAGCAGTAGAGGTGGACAGGATCAGGATGGCTACACCTTC
TRBV9	TRBJ1-4	NA	18	NA	CASSVALRQNGFPEKLFF	TGTGCCAGCAGCGTAGCCCTAAGACAGAACGGGTTTCCTGAAAAACTGTTTTTT
TRBV28	TRBJ2-5	NA	12	NA	CASYNRQETQYF	TGTGCCAGCTATAACCGCCAGGAGACCCAGTACTTC
TRBV29-1	TRBJ1-3	NA	12	NA	CSVLRPGNTIYF	TGCAGCGTCCTCCGCCCGGGAAACACCATATATTTT